These 14 T cell receptor beta chains originate from one sample sequenced in a study of blood T cell repertoires in COVID-19 (dated by TCRdb to about 2020). The library was obtained by the immunoSEQ multiplex PCR assay. Sourced from immuneACCESS, this table was stored by TCRdb with only in-frame sequences that have V and J called. A share of the clones is absent; for the studies checked, an unresolved V gene accounts for under half, and the remainder has no known explanation. Here the sample has some 350,000 clones; over 75% occur a single time. The biggest ten clones account for around 3% of the sample. The sequenced sample consisted of PBMCs or T cells enriched from blood (not recorded which). These receptors were taken from a woman aged 25 to 39 who had recovered from COVID-19.

The V gene is TRBV2, the J gene TRBJ1-6; 8 positions agree with TRBD1. J was trimmed by 8 bases and V by 1 base; bases with no gene match: 4. This CDR3 comprises 15 residues. Germline CDR1 reads SNHLY; CDR2 reads FYNNEI. CDR3 residues: CASSEGTGGYSPLHF. CDR3 in DNA: TGTGCCAGCAGTGAAGGTACAGGGGGGTATTCACCCCTCCACTTT.

The chain links TRBV10-3 to TRBJ1-5; no firm D call. The CDR3 covers 13 residues. V was shortened by 11 bases and J by 4 bases, with 15 bases between the two germline ends. Germline V gene sequence: CDR1 ENHRY, CDR2 SYGVKD. CDR3 sequence (DNA): TGTGCCTCCCGGCCCGGGTTGAATCAGCCCCAGCATTTT. It translates to CASRPGLNQPQHF.

The CDR3 sequence: CASSFRPRSSGELFF. The CDR3 DNA reads as TGTGCCAGCAGCTTCCGGCCCCGGAGTTCCGGGGAGCTGTTTTTT. The chain employs TRBV7-9 and TRBJ2-2; no definite D call. The ends were cut back, 3 bases at V and 6 bases at J, with 14 bases in the middle. The CDR3 covers 15 residues. Germline V lookup: CDR1 SEHNR, CDR2 FQNEAQ (reference sequence).

The V gene is TRBV28, the J gene TRBJ2-7, with 7 positions matching TRBD1. The germline V gene has CDR1 MDHEN and CDR2 SYDVKM. V was pared by 5 bases and J by 0 bases, with 4 bases of the junction left unmatched. The CDR3 has 14 residues. The CDR3 region is CASSETGSSYEQYF. The CDR3 DNA sequence: TGTGCCAGCAGTGAGACAGGGAGCTCCTACGAGCAGTACTTC.

The rearrangement links TRBV19 to TRBJ1-5, with a weak D call TRBD1 (6 bases). Germline CDR1 and CDR2: LNHDA and SQIVND (reference sequence). CDR3 length: 14 amino acids. Deletions cut 0 bases from V and 4 bases from J, with 7 bases between. This chain's CDR3 is CASSIERGNQPQHF. In DNA, the CDR3 is TGTGCCAGTAGTATAGAAAGGGGGAATCAGCCCCAGCATTTT.

The chain recombines TRBV18 with TRBJ2-5, with TRBD2 matching 7 bases. The CDR3 runs 14 residues. In germline, CDR1 is KGHSH, CDR2 LQKENI. With V trimmed by 3 bases and J by 1 base, 2 bases remained unmatched. The DNA of the CDR3 is TGTGCCAGCTCACCTGGACTAGTCCAAGAGACCCAGTACTTC. Residues: CASSPGLVQETQYF.

The rearrangement links TRBV9 to TRBJ2-7; 10 positions agree with TRBD1. The CDR3 covers 15 residues. The germline V gene encodes CDR1 SGDLS and CDR2 YYNGEE. With V trimmed by 3 bases and J by 3 bases, 6 bases remained unmatched. The CDR3 nucleotides are TGTGCCAGCAGCGCCGGGACAGGGGACGTCTACGAGCAGTACTTC. It is translated as CASSAGTGDVYEQYF.

In its sample, this clone was seen a few times. The V gene is TRBV4-1, the J gene TRBJ1-2; D ambiguous. V lost 1 base and J lost 5, with 14 bases in between. Germline V gene lookup returns CDR1 MGHRA and CDR2 YSYEKL. This CDR3 has 15 amino acids. CDR3 amino acids: CASSQGYEGEYGYTF. CDR3 in DNA: TGCGCCAGCAGCCAAGGGTACGAGGGTGAATATGGCTACACCTTC.

A few counts support this clone. The chain links TRBV19 to TRBJ1-2, with D perhaps TRBD1 (5 bases). The ends were cut back, 0 bases at V and 2 bases at J, with 10 bases in the middle. In germline, CDR1 is LNHDA, CDR2 SQIVND (reference sequence). The CDR3 has 15 residues. CDR3 in DNA: TGTGCCAGTAGTATAGACGCGACAGTCAACTATGGCTACACCTTC. Protein product: CASSIDATVNYGYTF.

CDR3 nucleotide sequence: TGTGCCAGCAGTTACGGCAGGGGGGATTCACCCCTCCACTTT. Translation: CASSYGRGDSPLHF. The J gene is TRBJ1-6, the V gene TRBV6-5, with 7 bases matching TRBD1. With 2 bases clipped from V and 8 bases from J, the junction kept 3 bases outside the gene matches. This CDR3 is 14 amino acids long. Germline assignment: CDR1 MNHEY and CDR2 SVGAGI.

The J gene is TRBJ1-4, the V gene TRBV12-3 or TRBV12-4; D may be TRBD1 (6 bases). The CDR3 contains 12 residues. V lost 6 bases to trimming and J lost 8 bases, with 10 bases between them. The CDR3 loop is CASRPDSEKLFF. The CDR3, as DNA: TGTGCCAGCAGACCGGACAGCGAAAAACTGTTTTTT.

The chain has TRBV5-6 and TRBJ1-2; D not certain. From germline, CDR1 is SGHDT and CDR2 YYEEEE. Trimming took off 0 bases at V and 7 bases at J, with 13 bases between the two ends. The CDR3 is made up of 14 amino acids. The CDR3 sequence: CASSLGSGSSGYTF. The CDR3 DNA reads TGTGCCAGCAGCTTGGGATCGGGGTCGAGTGGCTACACCTTC.

J is TRBJ2-1 and V is TRBV28; 10 nucleotides align to TRBD1. Germline V gene sequence: CDR1 MDHEN, CDR2 SYDVKM. The CDR3 runs to 15 residues. V gave up 8 bases and J gave up 8 bases; unmatched junction bases: 12. CDR3 in amino acids: CASRYGDRGSHEQFF. CDR3 DNA sequence: TGTGCCAGCCGATACGGGGACAGGGGCTCACATGAGCAGTTCTTC.

The V gene is TRBV15, the J gene TRBJ2-1, with 9 bases identical to TRBD2. With 3 bases clipped from V and 6 bases from J, the junction kept 27 bases outside the gene matches. Germline CDR1 is LNHNV and CDR2 is YYDKDF (reference sequence). This CDR3 is built from 22 residues. The CDR3 DNA reads TGTGCCACCAGCAGGCCCCCATTGGCCGGGACGGCCCGGGCGGGAGGGGCCAATGAGCAGTTCTTC. This encodes CATSRPPLAGTARAGGANEQFF.